The rows below give T cell receptor beta chains drawn from one sample of a study of technical replicates of blood from a few donors. The assay was immunoSEQ multiplex PCR, and TCRdb's table has in-frame clones only and misses some. Altogether roughly 70,000 clones are present, around 96% being singletons, with the ten largest covering about 0.4%. The source material was T cells isolated from PBMCs. The receptors stem from a human donor in good health. CDR3s include the opening cysteine and the closing phenylalanine or tryptophan. The D gene is left open where the match is weak. The listing skips clone size in some rows; elsewhere it reads once, few, many or a size class.

j_call,clone_size,d_call,v_call,cdr3_aa,cdr3_nt
TRBJ2-1,NA,TRBD1,TRBV5-1,CASSTRDRVTYNEQFF,TGCGCCAGCAGCACGCGGGACAGGGTGACCTACAATGAGCAGTTCTTC
TRBJ2-1,NA,TRBD2,TRBV4-2,CASSQGAGGINNEQFF,TGTGCCAGCAGCCAAGGAGCGGGAGGGATTAACAATGAGCAGTTCTTC
TRBJ2-3,NA,NA,TRBV28,CASSYYRADTQYF,TGTGCCAGCAGTTATTACAGGGCAGATACGCAGTATTTT
TRBJ1-2,NA,NA,TRBV29-1,CSVSGRGYTF,TGCAGCGTGTCAGGTCGCGGCTACACCTTC
TRBJ2-2,once,NA,TRBV5-4,CASSRDSNTGELFF,TGTGCCAGCAGCAGGGACTCGAACACCGGGGAGCTGTTTTTT
TRBJ2-3,once,NA,TRBV4-3,CASSHYRFSTDTQYF,TGCGCCAGCAGCCACTACAGGTTTAGCACAGATACGCAGTATTTT
TRBJ2-7,NA,TRBD2,TRBV11-2,CASSPERGIYEQYF,TGTGCCAGCAGCCCGGAGCGGGGGATCTACGAGCAGTACTTC
TRBJ2-2,NA,NA,TRBV18,CASSRQGSNTGELFF,TGTGCCAGCTCACGCCAGGGATCGAACACCGGGGAGCTGTTTTTT
TRBJ1-5,NA,NA,TRBV19,CASSIPSLYSNQPQHF,TGTGCCAGTAGTATCCCTAGTTTGTATAGCAATCAGCCCCAGCATTTT
TRBJ2-3,once,NA,TRBV7-8,CASSLARGEPDTQYF,TGTGCCAGCAGCTTAGCGCGGGGAGAACCAGATACGCAGTATTTT
TRBJ1-3,once,TRBD1,TRBV27,CASGTAETGNTIYF,TGTGCCAGTGGGACAGCCGAGACTGGAAACACCATATATTTT
TRBJ1-2,NA,NA,TRBV4-1,CASSQGSQGPAGYTF,TGCGCCAGCAGCCAAGGGTCACAGGGTCCCGCTGGCTACACCTTC
TRBJ2-1,NA,NA,TRBV6-5,CASSYSTTAAEQFF,TGTGCCAGCAGTTACTCGACTACGGCGGCTGAGCAGTTCTTC
TRBJ2-7,once,TRBD1,TRBV9,CASSVRDRPYEQYF,TGTGCCAGCAGCGTCCGGGACAGACCCTACGAGCAGTACTTC
TRBJ1-1,NA,TRBD1,TRBV4-1,CASSQAGQNAEAFF,TGCGCCAGCAGCCAAGCGGGACAGAACGCTGAAGCTTTCTTT
TRBJ1-2,NA,NA,TRBV27,CASSLESAAYYGYTF,TGTGCCAGCAGTTTAGAGTCGGCGGCTTACTATGGCTACACCTTC
TRBJ1-4,NA,NA,TRBV10-3,CAISQGSNEKLFF,TGTGCCATCAGCCAGGGGTCTAATGAAAAACTGTTTTTT
TRBJ2-2,NA,TRBD2,TRBV4-2,CASSQDSSSGENTGELFF,TGTGCCAGCAGCCAAGACTCCTCTAGCGGAGAGAACACCGGGGAGCTGTTTTTT
TRBJ1-3,NA,TRBD1,TRBV7-2,CASSPDRVTGNTIYF,TGTGCCAGCAGCCCTGACAGGGTCACTGGAAACACCATATATTTT
TRBJ2-1,NA,NA,TRBV27,CASSPRVLEEQFF,TGTGCCAGCAGCCCACGGGTCTTAGAGGAGCAGTTCTTC
TRBJ2-1,NA,NA,TRBV6-5,CASSYNRNNEQFF,TGTGCCAGCAGTTACAACAGAAACAATGAGCAGTTCTTC
TRBJ2-1,NA,NA,TRBV7-9,CASSGLNHDNEQFF,TGTGCCAGCAGTGGGCTAAATCACGACAATGAGCAGTTCTTC
TRBJ1-3,NA,NA,TRBV18,CASSPSAVASGNTIYF,TGTGCCAGCTCACCCAGCGCAGTTGCCTCTGGAAACACCATATATTTT
TRBJ1-1,NA,TRBD1,TRBV6-1,CATRDRAGTEAFF,TGTGCCACCAGAGACAGGGCCGGCACTGAAGCTTTCTTT
TRBJ2-2,NA,NA,TRBV9,CASSVAGAFTGELFF,TGTGCCAGCAGCGTAGCGGGAGCATTTACCGGGGAGCTGTTTTTT
TRBJ1-1,NA,TRBD1,TRBV5-8,CASSVGHRGRGNTEAFF,TGTGCCAGCAGCGTAGGGCACAGGGGCCGCGGGAACACTGAAGCTTTCTTT
TRBJ2-2,NA,NA,TRBV7-3,CASGEALNTGELFF,TGTGCCAGCGGGGAGGCTCTGAACACCGGGGAGCTGTTTTTT
TRBJ2-1,NA,TRBD2,TRBV5-1,CASSLAGLAGDLEQFF,TGCGCCAGCAGCTTGGCTGGACTAGCGGGAGATCTTGAGCAGTTCTTC
TRBJ2-7,NA,NA,TRBV9,CASSTFLDNYEQYF,TGTGCCAGCAGCACATTCCTGGACAACTACGAGCAGTACTTC
TRBJ1-2,NA,NA,TRBV28,CASSLSSTSYGYTF,TGTGCCAGCAGTTTATCGAGTACTAGCTATGGCTACACCTTC
TRBJ2-7,few,TRBD1,TRBV19,CASSVTGVPSYEQYF,TGTGCCAGTAGTGTGACAGGGGTCCCCTCCTACGAGCAGTACTTC
TRBJ2-7,once,NA,TRBV15,CATSRDQSSYEQYF,TGTGCCACCAGCAGAGATCAGTCCTCCTACGAGCAGTACTTC
TRBJ1-4,NA,NA,TRBV5-1,CASRVGPTNEKLFF,TGCGCCAGCAGGGTGGGGCCAACTAATGAAAAACTGTTTTTT
TRBJ2-5,NA,NA,TRBV5-1,CASSANNHGIAVQETQYF,TGCGCCAGCAGCGCTAATAACCACGGAATAGCGGTTCAAGAGACCCAGTACTTC
TRBJ2-1,NA,TRBD2,TRBV7-9,CASSLPKAGGFYNEQFF,TGTGCCAGCAGCTTACCTAAGGCGGGAGGTTTCTACAATGAGCAGTTCTTC
TRBJ2-2,once,NA,TRBV28,CASPGPTGELFF,TGTGCCAGCCCAGGGCCCACCGGGGAGCTGTTTTTT
TRBJ1-4,NA,NA,TRBV29-1,CSVELVGGGEKLFF,TGCAGCGTTGAATTGGTGGGGGGTGGTGAAAAACTGTTTTTT
TRBJ2-1,NA,TRBD1,TRBV7-6,CASSVTGSSYNEQFF,TGTGCCAGCAGCGTGACAGGGAGCTCCTACAATGAGCAGTTCTTC
TRBJ2-2,NA,NA,TRBV7-2,CASSDSTGELFF,TGTGCCAGCAGCGACAGCACCGGGGAGCTGTTTTTT
TRBJ2-1,once,TRBD2,TRBV11-3,CASSSPPTSARASNEQFF,TGTGCCAGCAGCAGCCCCCCTACTAGCGCAAGGGCATCAAATGAGCAGTTCTTC
TRBJ1-4,NA,NA,TRBV4-1,CASSQTGLNEKLFF,TGCGCCAGCAGCCAAACAGGGCTTAATGAAAAACTGTTTTTT
TRBJ2-1,NA,NA,TRBV7-9,CASSYRYNEQFF,TGTGCCAGCAGCTACAGGTACAATGAGCAGTTCTTC
TRBJ1-1,NA,TRBD1,TRBV29-1,CSVERDRGKAFF,TGCAGCGTTGAGAGGGACAGGGGTAAAGCTTTCTTT
TRBJ1-2,NA,NA,TRBV7-9,CASSLDSSIGYTF,TGTGCCAGCAGCCTGGACAGTTCTATTGGCTACACCTTC
TRBJ2-7,NA,NA,TRBV29-1,CSVEDRQNYEQYF,TGCAGCGTTGAAGATCGACAGAACTACGAGCAGTACTTC
TRBJ1-2,NA,NA,TRBV9,CASSPAGDNYGYTF,TGTGCCAGCAGCCCGGCAGGGGATAACTATGGCTACACCTTC
TRBJ2-1,NA,NA,TRBV7-2,CASSLVTGEGNEQFF,TGTGCCAGCAGCTTAGTGACAGGGGAGGGCAATGAGCAGTTCTTC
TRBJ2-7,NA,NA,TRBV6-5,CASSPGLNSYEQYF,TGTGCCAGCAGTCCGGGACTTAACTCCTACGAGCAGTACTTC
TRBJ2-2,NA,NA,TRBV30,CAAWGGLNTGELFF,TGTGCCGCTTGGGGGGGGCTGAACACCGGGGAGCTGTTTTTT
TRBJ2-5,NA,TRBD2,TRBV5-1,CASSLASGGAGGSQTQYF,TGCGCCAGCAGCTTGGCCAGTGGGGGAGCGGGAGGAAGCCAGACCCAGTACTTC
TRBJ1-2,few,NA,TRBV30,CAWSRGSNYGYTF,TGTGCCTGGAGTAGGGGTTCTAACTATGGCTACACCTTC
TRBJ2-3,NA,TRBD2,TRBV30,CAWRRIAGVTDTQYF,TGTGCCTGGAGGAGAATAGCGGGAGTTACAGATACGCAGTATTTT
TRBJ2-7,NA,NA,TRBV30,CAATGLRDSSYEQYF,TGTGCCGCCACGGGCCTACGGGACTCCTCCTACGAGCAGTACTTC
TRBJ2-7,NA,NA,TRBV6-5,CASSYIGSAFYEQYF,TGTGCCAGCAGTTATATCGGGAGTGCATTCTACGAGCAGTACTTC
TRBJ1-2,NA,TRBD1,TRBV27,CASSITGDPNYGYTF,TGTGCCAGCAGTATTACAGGGGACCCTAACTATGGCTACACCTTC
TRBJ1-1,NA,TRBD1,TRBV6-5,CASSPDRAYTEAFF,TGTGCCAGCAGCCCCGACAGGGCTTACACTGAAGCTTTCTTT
TRBJ2-7,NA,TRBD1,TRBV7-9,CASSRTGPSSYEQYF,TGTGCCAGCAGCAGGACAGGACCTAGCTCCTACGAGCAGTACTTC
TRBJ1-1,NA,NA,TRBV19,CASSSQASQAFF,TGTGCCAGTAGTTCCCAGGCGTCCCAAGCTTTCTTT
TRBJ2-7,NA,TRBD1,TRBV19,CASSMGTGSYEQYF,TGTGCCAGTAGTATGGGGACAGGATCCTACGAGCAGTACTTC
TRBJ1-2,once,NA,TRBV20-1,CSARDSPGYTF,TGCAGTGCTAGAGATTCTCCTGGCTACACCTTC